Given below is one T cell receptor (beta chain) in context. The antigen is undetermined. This record belongs to a study of OX40 agonist ivuxolimab in advanced cancers. Overall study: Patients in the trial were receiving intravenous ivuxolimab every 2 weeks, at doses of 0.01 to 10 mg/kg. Study results and caveats: The study found that CD8+ T cells averaged more expanded clones than CD4+. Antigen targets of the expanded peripheral T cells went undetermined.

V dropped 2 bases and J dropped 0 bases, with 8 bases sitting between them. CDR3 length: 15 amino acids. Germline-derived CDR1 and CDR2 are LGHNA and YSLEER. Clones were read by immunoSEQ multiplex PCR, and TCRdb kept only the in-frame ones, dropping some. The repertoire holds approximately 20,000 clones, with over 75% as singletons. This clonotype originated in an adult with an advanced solid tumor such as melanoma, head and neck, liver or kidney cancer. The source was CD4+ or CD8+ T cells sorted from blood, collected in a trial of the OX40 agonist ivuxolimab. This sequence joins TRBV4-3 and TRBJ2-1; a weak D match, TRBD1 (5 bases). The CDR3 bases are TGCGCCAGCAGCCAATGGACAAGCTCCTACAATGAGCAGTTCTTC. Amino acids: CASSQWTSSYNEQFF.